Described below is a single T cell receptor beta chain sequence and its context. This entry is derived from a study of blood T cell repertoires in COVID-19. Only in-frame clones appear in the TCRdb table, and some are missing; sequencing was by immunoSEQ multiplex PCR. The table lists more than 40,000 clones, about 90% of them singletons. Source material: peripheral blood. The TCR comes from a human donor in a cohort sampled during active COVID-19.

The CDR3 coding sequence is TGTGCCAGCAGTCCCCAGGGGGGAGGCGAGCAGTACTTC. Protein product: CASSPQGGGEQYF. The chain combines TRBV27 with TRBJ2-7, with a weak D call TRBD1 (7 bases). V lost 5 bases and J lost 6, with 14 bases in between. Germline V gene data show CDR1 as MNHEY and CDR2 as SMNVEV (reference sequence). CDR3 length equals 13 residues.